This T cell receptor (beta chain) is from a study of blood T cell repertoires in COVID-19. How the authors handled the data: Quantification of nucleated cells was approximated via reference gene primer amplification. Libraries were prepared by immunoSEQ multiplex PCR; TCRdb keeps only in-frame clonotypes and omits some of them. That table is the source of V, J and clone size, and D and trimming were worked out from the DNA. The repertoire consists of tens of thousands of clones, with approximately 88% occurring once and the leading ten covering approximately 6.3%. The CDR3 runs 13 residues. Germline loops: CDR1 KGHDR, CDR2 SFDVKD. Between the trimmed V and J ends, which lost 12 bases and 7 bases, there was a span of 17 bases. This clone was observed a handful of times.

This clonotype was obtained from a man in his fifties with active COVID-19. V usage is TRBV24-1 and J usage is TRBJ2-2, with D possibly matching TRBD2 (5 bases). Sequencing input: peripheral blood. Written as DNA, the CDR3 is TGTGCCTCGACTAACGGGGTTAGCGGGGAGCTGTTTTTT. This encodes CASTNGVSGELFF.